This T cell receptor (beta chain) appears in the sequencing data of a study of beta chain features in type 1 diabetes (dated by TCRdb to the late 2010s). Background on the whole study: No differences in mean age, gender distribution, total cell number or subset yield were found between patients and healthy donors. A total of roughly 100 million sorted cells were examined across all samples, and RNA yield correlated strongly with the number of cells per subset. The study compared the TCRB repertoires of sorted circulating CD4+ T cell subsets in recently diagnosed type 1 diabetes patients with those in matched healthy donors. Whereas all 28 donors provided naive and central memory subsets, regulatory and stem cell-like memory subsets were isolated from just 8 patients and roughly eight healthy donors. Results and caveats for the whole study, not just this receptor: Type 1 diabetes patients showed a moderate but significant shortening of TCRB CDR3 length in all four CD4+ subsets. Because cDNA rather than genomic DNA was sequenced, highly expressing activated cells could have been over-represented, although no difference in activation and CD3 levels was found between groups. Patients with type 1 diabetes made fewer insertions and deleted more nucleotides at VDJ recombination sites, implying thymic rearrangement abnormalities. HLA sub-analyses involved small numbers of individuals, so any influence of HLA type on TCRB rearrangement remained unresolved. Shorter templates might have been favored by PCR, but patient and control samples were amplified and corrected together, so both groups would have been affected equally by any skew. Naive, central memory and regulatory TCRB repertoires appeared to be more similar among patients than among healthy donors.

The entire isolated RNA was reverse transcribed using the High Capacity cDNA Reverse Transcription Kit, and thus expressed TCRB transcripts were sequenced. Deep immunoSEQ sequencing was performed on naive, central memory and regulatory T cell samples, with an average of roughly 3.3 million total reads per sample. Sorted cells were lysed in RLT buffer and RNA was extracted with DNase-treated RNeasy Micro or Mini kits, depending on cell number. Each cell subset was processed on its own to prevent cross-contamination, while patient and healthy donor samples were processed together. TCRB sequences were amplified from cDNA with the immunoSEQ multiplex PCR, producing 87-bp fragments spanning the CDR3 region. Sequencing of the amplicons was performed on the Illumina HiSeq platform. In the source study's methods: Synthetic template baselines were used to correct PCR bias computationally, reads within Hamming distance 2 were collapsed, and singletons that could not be merged were discarded. Reads were aligned against IMGT so that V, D and J genes, CDR3 length and insertions or deletions at six rearrangement sites could be assigned. Within each subset, clonotype counts were normalized to the number of sorted cells before true diversity and Gini coefficients were calculated with the tcR R package. Repertoire sharing was quantified using the overlap coefficient calculated on TCRB nucleotide sequences. Out-of-frame TCRB sequences from naive cells were analyzed as a proxy for the pre-selection repertoire. Imported from immuneACCESS, the table was reduced by TCRdb to in-frame sequences with V and J called. These copies leave out some clones; in studies compared against another copy, an unresolved V gene accounts for under half, and the cause of the remainder is not known. That table is the source of V, J and clone size, and D and trimming were worked out from the DNA. Present in this sample are hundreds of thousands of clones, over 11% of which were seen just once. The top ten hold just under 0.04% of the sample.

This clone was seen a few times. Its antigen remains undetermined. One end of the junction is discordant with germline, which a read error may explain. CDR1 and CDR2 were assigned from the germline V gene as SGDLS and YYNGEE. Reading from cysteine to phenylalanine, the CDR3 counts 13 amino acids. The entry retains the CDR3 DNA only, 39 bases that are in frame from base 1. Each donor gave one peripheral blood draw, averaging approximately 0.11 L, which was collected into heparinised tubes. Naive, central memory, regulatory and stem cell-like memory CD4+ T cells were sorted on a BD FACSAria II using a panel including CD45RO, CCR7, CD25, CD127, CD95 and CD27. A purity above 95% was achieved for all sorted populations. PBMCs were separated immediately by Lymphoprep density gradient centrifugation and were stained directly, without being cultured. To minimize batch effects, samples were stained and sorted in pairs, one healthy donor with one patient per experiment.

The chain links TRBV9 with TRBJ1-1; a confident D gene designation cannot be given. This sequence originates from a man between 18 and 29 years old with type 1 diabetes. Sequencing was done on a sample of naive CD4+ T cells from blood. Per the publication, the cell subset or site label means: true naive CD4+ T cells. CDR3 loop: CASSPMKEQPLRF. The DNA sequence is TGTGCCAGCAGCCCCATGAAGGAACAGCCCCTCAGATTT. Beyond the CDR3, the reference TRBV9 and TRBJ1-1 genes provide the residues; the full variable domain reads: DSGVTQTPKHLITATGQRVTLRCSPRSGDLSVYWYQQSLDQGLQFLIQYYNGEERAKGNILERFSAQQFPDLHSELNLSSLELGDSALYFCASSPMKEQPLRFGQGTRLTVV.